This entry lists 27 T cell receptor beta chains sequenced from one sample in a study of T-cell reconstitution after alpha-beta-depleted transplantation in children. Molecular barcoding with unique molecular identifiers was used for the TCRbeta library. TCRdb fed the PCR reads into MiXCR, producing one record per CDR3 protein. The sample includes about 110,000 distinct CDR3 sequences, 5% to 7% of them seen just once. Sequenced material: PBMCs, mostly from graft donor cells, taken 360 days after TCRalphabeta/CD19-depleted stem cell transplant. Receptors were obtained from a male patient aged 2 to 10 who had a stem cell transplant for acute lymphoblastic leukemia, so the T cells may come from the graft donor.

The sample holds many counts of this clonotype. The chain carries TRBV5-6 and TRBJ2-1; 8 bases are shared with TRBD2. Germline trimming cut 4 bases from V and 8 bases from J; bases unmatched to any gene: 11. This CDR3 spans 15 amino acids. Germline CDR1 reads SGHDT; CDR2 reads YYEEEE. CDR3 in amino acids: CASSPGFGRVDEQFF. The CDR3, as DNA: TGTGCCAGCAGCCCAGGTTTCGGGAGGGTGGATGAGCAGTTCTTC.

This clonotype has more than one count but fewer than ten. V gene TRBV4-3 combines with J gene TRBJ2-1; D is unclear. Germline-derived CDR1 and CDR2 are LGHNA and YSLEER. This CDR3 contains 15 residues. V lost 1 base and J 8 bases, leaving 15 bases between the germline ends. The CDR3 coding sequence is TGCGCCAGCAGCCAAGTTGCGTCCAGACCCGATGAGCAGTTCTTC. Translation gives CASSQVASRPDEQFF.

This CDR3 reads CASSQGSGSSYEQYF. CDR3 coding DNA: TGTGCCAGCAGCCAAGGTAGCGGGAGCTCCTACGAGCAGTACTTC. The chain recombines TRBV4-2 with TRBJ2-7, with TRBD2 matching 9 bases. Germline V gene lookup returns CDR1 LGHNA and CDR2 YNFKEQ. J gave up 0 bases and V 1 base, and 1 base lay outside the gene matches. There are 15 residues in the CDR3.

The chain employs TRBV7-3 and TRBJ1-4, with D possibly TRBD1 on 5 matching bases. The CDR3 has 15 residues. V lost 1 base and J 4 bases, leaving 10 bases between the germline ends. CDR1 and CDR2 (germline): SGHTA, FQGTGA. Written as DNA, the CDR3 is TGTGCCAGCAGCTTAAGGGGGGGTATTAATGAAAAACTGTTTTTT. Amino acid sequence: CASSLRGGINEKLFF.

The CDR3 region is CAWAGRMFIGAFF. The DNA of the CDR3 is TGTGCCTGGGCGGGACGGATGTTTATAGGAGCTTTCTTT. This rearrangement joins TRBV30 to TRBJ1-1, with a possible D match to TRBD1 (5 bases). Germline assignment: CDR1 GTSNPN and CDR2 SVGIG (reference sequence). V lost 5 bases, J lost 10 bases, and 20 bases lay in between. The CDR3 runs 13 residues.

This sequence joins TRBV24-1 and TRBJ2-2; 9 positions agree with TRBD2. Germline CDR1 KGHDR, CDR2 SFDVKD. The ends lost 10 bases at V and 9 bases at J; junction bases unmatched: 14. This CDR3 has 15 residues. Written as DNA, the CDR3 is TGTGCCACAGCCCCTAAGGCGGGAGGGAACCGGGAGCTGTTTTTT. Its translation is CATAPKAGGNRELFF.

There are a few counts of this clonotype. J is TRBJ2-7 and V is TRBV9, with a possible D match to TRBD1 (6 bases). V was trimmed by 4 bases and J by 3 bases, leaving 17 bases between them. Germline V gene lookup returns CDR1 SGDLS and CDR2 YYNGEE. There are 15 residues in the CDR3. Written as DNA, the CDR3 is TGTGCCAGCAGCCTAGGGGGAAGGAGGAGCTACGAGCAGTACTTC. Encoded protein: CASSLGGRRSYEQYF. Together with reference TRBV9 and TRBJ2-7, the CDR3 gives the full variable domain: DSGVTQTPKHLITATGQRVTLRCSPRSGDLSVYWYQQSLDQGLQFLIQYYNGEERAKGNILERFSAQQFPDLHSELNLSSLELGDSALYFCASSLGGRRSYEQYFGPGTRLTVT.

This clonotype was observed a handful of times. This sequence joins TRBV29-1 and TRBJ1-2, with no clear D. Germline V gene data show CDR1 as SQVTM and CDR2 as ANQGSEA. The CDR3 is 11 residues long. V gave up 6 bases and J gave up 4 bases, with 9 bases separating them. CDR3 sequence reads: CSVRGGYGYTF. The CDR3 DNA follows: TGCAGCGTCCGTGGAGGCTATGGCTACACCTTC.

The gene calls are TRBV27 and TRBJ1-1, with a weak D call TRBD1 (5 bases). The CDR3 covers 12 residues. From germline, CDR1 is MNHEY and CDR2 SMNVEV (reference sequence). The ends were cut back, 5 bases at V and 11 bases at J, with 15 bases in the middle. The CDR3 nucleotides are TGTGCCAGCAGTCCGGGACGTGGGAAGGCTTTCTTT. Translation gives CASSPGRGKAFF.

The chain employs TRBV20-1 and TRBJ2-1; no firm D call. Germline values: CDR1 DFQATT, CDR2 SNEGSKA (reference sequence). CDR3 length: 15 amino acids. The V gene lost 3 bases and the J gene lost 3 bases, with 15 bases spanning the gap. The CDR3 loop reads CSARDPRKGYNEQFF. The CDR3 nucleotides are TGCAGTGCTAGGGACCCTAGGAAGGGCTACAATGAGCAGTTCTTC.

The rearrangement uses TRBV4-3 and TRBJ2-2; no firm D call. Germline lookup yields CDR1 LGHNA and CDR2 YSLEER. This CDR3 has 12 residues. Trimming took 0 bases from V and 9 from J, leaving 5 bases between them. In nucleotides, the CDR3 is TGCGCCAGCAGCCAAGATCCTCGGGAGCTGTTTTTT. Translating it yields CASSQDPRELFF.

This clonotype has just a few counts. The V gene is TRBV27, the J gene TRBJ2-2; 16 bases agree with TRBD2. Germline CDR1 MNHEY, CDR2 SMNVEV (reference sequence). V shed 5 bases, J shed 6 bases, and the junction held 6 bases outside the gene matches. CDR3 length: 17 residues. The chain's CDR3 is CASSGTSGRAGPGELFF. CDR3 DNA: TGTGCCAGCAGTGGGACTAGCGGGAGGGCCGGACCCGGGGAGCTGTTTTTT.

Many counts were recorded for this clonotype. The chain has TRBV7-9 and TRBJ2-1; D may be TRBD1 or TRBD2 (5 bases each). Trimming removed 0 bases from V and 4 bases from J, with 10 bases in between. The CDR3 loop spans 15 amino acids. Germline V gene data show CDR1 as SEHNR and CDR2 as FQNEAQ (reference sequence). CDR3 sequence (DNA): TGTGCCAGCAGCTTAGCCGGGACCTCGTACAATGAGCAGTTCTTC. It specifies CASSLAGTSYNEQFF.

This clonotype showed up many times. The chain links TRBV7-3 to TRBJ2-2; D tentatively fits TRBD1 or TRBD2 (6 bases each). V was shortened by 5 bases and J by 5 bases, with 15 bases between the two germline ends. Per germline, CDR1 SGHTA and CDR2 FQGTGA. This CDR3 is 15 amino acids long. The CDR3, as DNA: TGTGCCAGCAGCCCCACGGGGGCAGGTACCGGGGAGCTGTTTTTT. This translates into CASSPTGAGTGELFF.

CDR3 amino acids: CASSLQPRGRETQYF. The CDR3 DNA reads TGTGCCAGCAGCTTACAGCCCAGGGGGCGAGAGACCCAGTACTTC. The chain recombines TRBV7-9 with TRBJ2-5; 8 bases map to TRBD1. With 2 bases clipped from V and 4 bases from J, the junction kept 6 bases outside the gene matches. CDR1 is SEHNR, CDR2 FQNEAQ, per germline (reference sequence). CDR3 length: 15 amino acids.

The sample holds a few counts of this clonotype. The genes are TRBV7-9 and TRBJ2-3; a weak D match, TRBD2 (6 bases). The CDR3 is 14 residues long. The V gene's germline CDR1 is SEHNR and CDR2 FQNEAQ (reference sequence). Trimming took off 5 bases at V and 0 bases at J, with 9 bases between the two ends. CDR3 protein: CASSRDSSTDTQYF. The CDR3 DNA reads as TGTGCCAGCAGCCGGGACTCTAGCACAGATACGCAGTATTTT.

This clonotype was seen repeatedly, ten times or more. CDR3 sequence (DNA): TGTGCCAGCAGCTGGGCAGATACGCAGTATTTT. It codes for CASSWADTQYF. This chain connects TRBV28 to TRBJ2-3, with D hard to call. V lost 6 bases, J lost 4 bases, and 5 bases lay in between. The CDR3 runs to 11 residues. In germline, CDR1 is MDHEN, CDR2 SYDVKM.

As DNA, the CDR3 is TGTGCCAGCAAGTTGGACAGGGGGCTAACCTACGAGCAGTACTTC. It translates to CASKLDRGLTYEQYF. This rearrangement joins TRBV2 to TRBJ2-7, with TRBD1 identical over 11 bases. The CDR3 runs to 15 residues. V shed 7 bases and J 2 bases; nucleotides not matched to a gene: 7. Per the germline V gene, CDR1 is SNHLY and CDR2 is FYNNEI. Based on the CDR3 plus reference TRBV2 and TRBJ2-7, the full variable domain is EPEVTQTPSHQVTQMGQEVILRCVPISNHLYFYWYRQILGQKVEFLVSFYNNEISEKSEIFDDQFSVERPDGSNFTLKIRSTKLEDSAMYFCASKLDRGLTYEQYFGPGTRLTVT.

This clonotype showed up many times. The rearrangement joins TRBV27 to TRBJ2-3, with TRBD2 identical over 10 bases. The trim removed 4 bases at V and 4 bases at J, leaving 8 bases unmatched. Germline lookup yields CDR1 MNHEY and CDR2 SMNVEV (reference sequence). This CDR3 has 16 residues. CDR3 coding DNA: TGTGCCAGCAGTTATATCCAGCGGGGGGGCCCAGATACGCAGTATTTT. Translating it yields CASSYIQRGGPDTQYF.

This clonotype was seen ten or more times. The chain employs TRBV7-9 and TRBJ2-7; 8 bases agree with TRBD2. This CDR3 is 14 amino acids long. V dropped 1 base and J dropped 4; count of bases not matched to a gene: 3. Germline V gene sequence: CDR1 SEHNR, CDR2 FQNEAQ (reference sequence). CDR3: CASSLVGGAYEQYF. In DNA form, the CDR3 reads TGTGCCAGCAGCTTAGTCGGGGGGGCGTACGAGCAGTACTTC.

This clonotype was detected a few times. The V and J genes are TRBV12-3 or TRBV12-4 and TRBJ1-2; D not certain. V was trimmed by 7 bases and J by 4 bases, leaving 13 bases between them. This CDR3 region has 13 residues. CDR3 in DNA: TGTGCCAGCACCACTCCGGCCCTCTATGGCTACACCTTC. It translates to CASTTPALYGYTF.

The chain recombines TRBV9 with TRBJ2-3; D is perhaps TRBD2 (5 bases). Germline V gene sequence: CDR1 SGDLS, CDR2 YYNGEE. The CDR3 is 14 amino acids. Trimming took 4 bases from V and 4 from J, leaving 13 bases between them. CDR3 amino acids: CASSPWARADTQYF. The CDR3 DNA sequence: TGTGCCAGCAGCCCCTGGGCGCGGGCAGATACGCAGTATTTT.

This clonotype has a count of ten or more. CDR3 nucleotides: TGTGCCAGCAATAATAGACAGTTATCTAACTATGGCTACACCTTC. It translates to CASNNRQLSNYGYTF. The gene calls are TRBV12-3 or TRBV12-4 and TRBJ1-2; D is perhaps TRBD1 (5 bases). This CDR3 spans 15 amino acids. The V gene lost 7 bases and the J gene lost 0 bases, with 15 bases spanning the gap.

The table lists this clonotype with many counts. V usage is TRBV20-1 and J usage is TRBJ1-6; unclear D gene. The germline CDR1 and CDR2 sequences are DFQATT and SNEGSKA (reference sequence). This CDR3 has 14 amino acids. V was clipped by 2 bases and J by 10 bases, with 15 bases between them. The DNA of the CDR3 is TGCAGTGCTAGATTGCCCCGCGGAGGGTCACCCCTCCACTTT. Translated: CSARLPRGGSPLHF.

This clonotype was observed a few times. The chain recombines TRBV4-2 with TRBJ2-7; D perhaps matches TRBD1 (6 bases). Germline V gene data show CDR1 as LGHNA and CDR2 as YNFKEQ. Between the trimmed V and J ends, which lost 1 base and 8 bases, there was a span of 24 bases. The CDR3 loop spans 17 amino acids. This CDR3 is CASSQAHRSGARVQQYF. The CDR3 DNA sequence: TGTGCCAGCAGCCAAGCTCATCGGTCAGGGGCCAGAGTCCAGCAGTACTTC.

This clonotype was seen many times. The chain couples TRBV12-3 or TRBV12-4 to TRBJ1-6; D gene unclear. V was clipped by 3 bases and J by 5 bases, with 11 bases between them. CDR3 length: 15 residues. CDR3 sequence: CASSFGRSNNSPLHF. The CDR3, as DNA: TGTGCCAGCAGTTTCGGCAGGAGTAATAATTCACCCCTCCACTTT.

This clonotype was seen only a few times. V usage is TRBV27 and J usage is TRBJ1-2, with 7 bases identical to TRBD1. Trimming cost V 5 bases and J 2 bases; bases outside gene matches: 14. The length of the CDR3 is 17 residues. Germline CDR1 and CDR2: MNHEY and SMNVEV (reference sequence). In DNA, the CDR3 is TGTGCCAGCAGTCCTGGGGGAGGGGGCAAAATCAACTATGGCTACACCTTC. The encoded protein is CASSPGGGGKINYGYTF.